These T cell receptor beta chains were read from a single sample in a study of blood T cell repertoires in COVID-19. The assay was immunoSEQ multiplex PCR, and TCRdb's table has in-frame clones only and misses some. The repertoire holds about 170,000 clones, with under 85% as singletons. The sample was PBMCs or T cells enriched from blood (not recorded which). The receptors were gathered from a man aged 45-65 years who had recovered from COVID-19. CDR3s include the opening cysteine and the closing phenylalanine or tryptophan. A D gene is named only where the DNA matches it firmly. Only part of the rows carry a size: once, few, many, or a class if the clone is expanded.

J gene: TRBJ2-7
V gene: TRBV19
clone size: NA
D gene: NA
CDR3 protein: CASSATSSYEQYF
CDR3 DNA: TGTGCCAGTAGTGCCACTAGCTCCTACGAGCAGTACTTC

J gene: TRBJ2-1
V gene: TRBV7-9
clone size: NA
D gene: TRBD2
CDR3 protein: CASSVTTSGGAFNEQFF
CDR3 DNA: TGTGCCAGCAGCGTTACGACTAGCGGGGGGGCGTTCAATGAGCAGTTCTTC

J gene: TRBJ2-7
V gene: TRBV18
clone size: NA
D gene: NA
CDR3 protein: CASSPGSQATYEQYF
CDR3 DNA: TGTGCCAGCTCACCAGGTAGTCAGGCCACCTACGAGCAGTACTTC

J gene: TRBJ1-1
V gene: TRBV5-1
clone size: NA
D gene: TRBD1
CDR3 protein: CASSLGTGSTEAFF
CDR3 DNA: TGCGCCAGCAGCTTGGGGACAGGGAGTACTGAAGCTTTCTTT

J gene: TRBJ1-1
V gene: TRBV18
clone size: NA
D gene: NA
CDR3 protein: CASSTEIRTEAFF
CDR3 DNA: TGTGCCAGCTCGACAGAGATAAGGACTGAAGCTTTCTTT

J gene: TRBJ2-1
V gene: TRBV7-8
clone size: few
D gene: TRBD1
CDR3 protein: CASRRQGPYNEQFF
CDR3 DNA: TGTGCCAGCAGGCGACAGGGTCCCTACAATGAGCAGTTCTTC

J gene: TRBJ2-7
V gene: TRBV12-3/TRBV12-4
clone size: once
D gene: NA
CDR3 protein: CASSSGPYEQYF
CDR3 DNA: TGTGCCAGCAGTTCTGGGCCATACGAGCAGTACTTC

J gene: TRBJ1-6
V gene: TRBV3-1/TRBV3-2
clone size: NA
D gene: TRBD1
CDR3 protein: CASSRTTGASSYNSPLHF
CDR3 DNA: TGTGCCAGCAGCCGGACGACAGGGGCGAGCTCCTATAATTCACCCCTCCACTTT

J gene: TRBJ2-3
V gene: TRBV2
clone size: NA
D gene: NA
CDR3 protein: CASSDIQRFTDTQYF
CDR3 DNA: TGTGCCAGCAGTGATATACAGAGATTCACAGATACGCAGTATTTT

J gene: TRBJ1-2
V gene: TRBV30
clone size: NA
D gene: TRBD1
CDR3 protein: CAWYRGDYGYTF
CDR3 DNA: TGTGCCTGGTACAGGGGAGACTATGGCTACACCTTC

J gene: TRBJ2-2
V gene: TRBV2
clone size: NA
D gene: NA
CDR3 protein: CASVMGQGNGELFF
CDR3 DNA: TGTGCCAGCGTCATGGGGCAGGGTAACGGGGAGCTGTTTTTT

J gene: TRBJ2-3
V gene: TRBV4-2
clone size: NA
D gene: TRBD2
CDR3 protein: CASSQEGLSGVTDTQYF
CDR3 DNA: TGTGCCAGCAGCCAAGAGGGACTAAGCGGCGTCACAGATACGCAGTATTTT

J gene: TRBJ1-1
V gene: TRBV5-1
clone size: NA
D gene: NA
CDR3 protein: CASSLGRVRTEAFF
CDR3 DNA: TGCGCCAGCAGCTTGGGCAGGGTAAGGACTGAAGCTTTCTTT

J gene: TRBJ2-1
V gene: TRBV24-1
clone size: NA
D gene: TRBD2
CDR3 protein: CATSDGGLAGAAEQFF
CDR3 DNA: TGTGCCACCAGTGATGGGGGACTAGCGGGGGCTGCTGAGCAGTTCTTC

J gene: TRBJ1-6
V gene: TRBV19
clone size: NA
D gene: NA
CDR3 protein: CASSETRGARNSPLHF
CDR3 DNA: TGTGCCAGTAGTGAAACTCGAGGAGCCCGTAATTCACCCCTCCACTTT

J gene: TRBJ1-5
V gene: TRBV2
clone size: NA
D gene: TRBD1
CDR3 protein: CACKQGAPGQPQHF
CDR3 DNA: TGTGCCTGTAAACAGGGGGCCCCCGGTCAGCCCCAGCATTTT

J gene: TRBJ1-3
V gene: TRBV9
clone size: few
D gene: NA
CDR3 protein: CASSAGNSGNTIYF
CDR3 DNA: TGTGCCAGCAGCGCCGGGAACTCTGGAAACACCATATATTTT

J gene: TRBJ1-6
V gene: TRBV7-3
clone size: NA
D gene: TRBD1
CDR3 protein: CASNRQGALSSSYNSPLHF
CDR3 DNA: TGTGCCAGCAACCGACAGGGGGCCCTTTCGAGCTCCTATAATTCACCCCTCCACTTT

J gene: TRBJ2-1
V gene: TRBV4-1
clone size: NA
D gene: TRBD2
CDR3 protein: CASSQDTPELAGTLGGYNEQFF
CDR3 DNA: TGCGCCAGCAGCCAAGATACACCGGAGCTAGCGGGGACCCTGGGAGGATACAATGAGCAGTTCTTC

J gene: TRBJ2-1
V gene: TRBV5-1
clone size: few
D gene: TRBD2
CDR3 protein: CASSPGTSGYNEQFF
CDR3 DNA: TGCGCCAGCAGTCCCGGGACTAGCGGATACAATGAGCAGTTCTTC

J gene: TRBJ1-2
V gene: TRBV9
clone size: few
D gene: NA
CDR3 protein: CASSARDIGSYGYTF
CDR3 DNA: TGTGCCAGCAGCGCCCGGGACATCGGCAGCTATGGCTACACCTTC

J gene: TRBJ2-7
V gene: TRBV15
clone size: NA
D gene: TRBD1
CDR3 protein: CATSETGNNPYEQYF
CDR3 DNA: TGTGCCACCAGCGAGACAGGGAACAACCCCTACGAGCAGTACTTC